These T cell receptor beta chains were read from a single sample in a study of CD8 T cells in ankylosing spondylitis. One entry per CDR3 protein results from TCRdb running MiXCR on the 5' RACE reads. The profile shows tens of thousands of distinct CDR3 sequences, around 26% of them singletons. Input material: blood, either unsorted or a sorted T cell fraction (not recorded which). Source of these receptors: a male donor with ankylosing spondylitis or in good health (not recorded which). Both conserved end residues are part of each CDR3. A D gene is named only where the DNA matches it firmly. Clone size, where shown, is once, few, many, or a class for clones that have expanded.

many	TRBV6-5	TRBJ2-4	-	TGTGCCAGCAGTTACTGGTCGCACAGGGCAGCCAAAAACATTCAGTACTTC	CASSYWSHRAAKNIQYF
few	TRBV7-3	TRBJ1-5	-	TGTGCCAGCAGCCCGGGCAATCAGCCCCAGCATTTT	CASSPGNQPQHF
-	TRBV7-9	TRBJ2-1	-	TGTGCCAGCTCCCTTGTGGGGGGGCGGGAGCAGTTCTTC	CASSLVGGREQFF
once	TRBV3-1	TRBJ2-2	-	TGTGCCAGCACTCAAAGGCTGAACACCGGGGAGCTGTTTTTT	CASTQRLNTGELFF
once	TRBV18	TRBJ2-1	-	TGTGCCAGCTCACTGAGTGACGGGTACAATGAGCAGTTCTTC	CASSLSDGYNEQFF
-	TRBV5-6	TRBJ2-7	-	TGTGCCAGCAGGGAGGACGGCAGAAGCTACGAGCAGTACTTC	CASREDGRSYEQYF
many	TRBV20-1	TRBJ2-3	TRBD1	TGCAGTGCTCCTCAGTTCCAATCGGGACAGGGGTCAGATACGCAGTATTTT	CSAPQFQSGQGSDTQYF
few	TRBV9	TRBJ1-2	-	TGTGCCAGCGAGCGTAAAGGTTATGGCTACACCTTC	CASERKGYGYTF
-	TRBV5-1	TRBJ2-1	TRBD2	TGCGCCAGCAGCCCCTCGACATCGGGAGGCGAGCAGTTCTTC	CASSPSTSGGEQFF
few	TRBV20-1	TRBJ1-1	TRBD1	TGCAGTGCTCCCGACAGGGGCCCTGAAGCTTTCTTT	CSAPDRGPEAFF
-	TRBV2	TRBJ2-6	-	TGTGCCAGCACCGGACAGTGGCTATCTGGGGCCAACGTCCTGACTTTC	CASTGQWLSGANVLTF
many	TRBV7-6	TRBJ2-4	-	TGTGCCAGCAGCTCCGGGCTAGCCAAAAACATTCAGTACTTC	CASSSGLAKNIQYF
few	TRBV29-1	TRBJ2-1	TRBD1	TGCAGCGTTGCTGGACAGGGGATGTACAATGAGCAGTTCTTC	CSVAGQGMYNEQFF